This T cell receptor (beta chain) was retrieved from a study of cytomegalovirus exposure and HLA in healthy donors (dated by TCRdb to the late 2010s). Broadly, across the study: In an earlier analysis of under 600 of the donors, 276 Gb of sequence data and 100 million or so unique TCR beta sequences from about 180 million T cells were reported. The genetic ancestry cluster associated with self-reported Caucasian donors included approximately 85% of the 398 genotyped donors. Every discovery cohort repertoire had been produced on one sequencing platform. A later analysis re-examined previously published TCR beta repertoires from more than 600 donors and added high-resolution HLA genotyping to investigate patterns of TCR occurrence. The aim of the study was to test whether cataloging public T cell receptors could identify signatures of past pathogen exposure. Across some 400 genotyped donors of the cohort, an average of roughly 230,000 unique TCR beta nucleotide sequences per donor were sequenced, and roughly 20% of those sequences were non-productive. The study profiled the T cell repertoires of approximately 700 subjects by immunosequencing and related them to cytomegalovirus serostatus. Because of strong linkage in the cohort, roughly five DR-DQ haplotypes were treated as single units for association and clustering. Typing coverage varied by locus: roughly 629-640 donors for A, B, C, DRB1 and DQB1; more than 500 for DQA1; more than 600 for DPA1; roughly 470 for DPB1. An early release that covered 640 HLA-typed donors contained around 300 gigabases of sequencing data and tens of millions of unique TCR sequences. Class I and class II HLA loci were covered by the typing at four-digit resolution. Donor age, sex, ethnicity and CMV serostatus were compiled together with the repertoire data. In an earlier analysis of roughly 600 of the donors, high-throughput TCR beta sequencing was used to judge whether each TCR beta V gene segment behaved as functional or pseudogenic. Rather than using new phenotypic data, the later analysis identified candidate immune exposures from TCR beta sequences and from how often those sequences occurred across donors. High-throughput TCR immunosequencing, statistical association of individual TCRs with disease status, and machine learning were combined to predict cytomegalovirus infection status. In a later genetic analysis, genome-wide SNP genotypes for about three fifths of the roughly 670 donors were used, and that subset was treated as a discovery cohort. In addition to the first cohort of 666 subjects, a separate validation cohort of about 120 different subjects was used. Beyond this particular receptor, the publication reports: A further reported finding was that TCR beta sequences accurately predicted the HLA-A and HLA-B alleles for most subjects in the first cohort. A later analysis reported that several top co-occurrence clusters appeared linked to parvovirus B19, influenza, CMV and Epstein-Barr virus. Most TCR sequences were observed very rarely across donors, whereas some public TCRs were present in many individuals. Broadly in line with IMGT annotations, most TCR beta V segments showed up in productive rearrangements about 90% or about 30% of the time in an earlier analysis of some 590 of the donors. In a later genetic analysis, a missense DCLRE1C variant was associated with V-gene and J-gene trimming of TCR beta chains, and the association was replicated in an independent cohort. According to the authors, the approach could potentially be generalized to other disease states and immunological phenotypes. Because some donors lacked HLA typing at each locus, the association tests relied only on the typed subset. A later analysis associated 15,000 to 20,000 TCR beta sequences with specific HLA alleles at a false discovery rate of 0.05. In the study, around 150 TCR beta chains were listed as associated with cytomegalovirus. Strong co-occurrence of HLA alleles, especially DR and DQ, made assigning TCR associations to individual alleles difficult. Immune exposure information for the cohort was limited to CMV serostatus. Because counts were too low, roughly 18 rarely observed V segments, including chromosome 9 orphons, were left out of the earlier analysis of 587 of the donors. In this cohort, only TCR beta chains were sequenced, and detectable features were limited by the absence of alpha or paired-chain data. According to a later analysis, TCR association rates differed among HLA loci, with DRB1 alleles showing the most associated TCRs and HLA-C alleles showing the fewest. A few of the identified cytomegalovirus-associated TCR beta chains were confirmed in vitro to be specific for cytomegalovirus antigens. Presence/absence analyses assumed roughly uniform sequencing depth across donors, an assumption that may not hold. The classifier was reported to diagnose cytomegalovirus status with high specificity and sensitivity in both the original cohort and the validation cohort. A cluster of highly shared sequence variants was judged likely to represent a technical artifact of the sequencing pipeline. Linkage disequilibrium might explain the correlated functional status among segregating V segments, but an unknown experimental factor could not be ruled out. A later genetic analysis reported fewer N-insertions in productive TCRs among donors in an Asian-associated ancestry cluster than the 666-donor mean. Most CMV-associated TCR beta chains appeared to be HLA-restricted in a later analysis, and the HLA associations seemed to be driven largely by CMV exposure. In a later analysis, HLA-associated TCR beta chains were found to be more clonally expanded and to have lower generation probabilities than equally common non-associated chains.

The cohort was made up of approximately 670 healthy bone marrow donors. Cohort members were all nominally healthy when sampled, although unrecorded immune exposures were likely present. The donor was CMV seropositive and was included in the group of 250 to 350 seropositive cohort members. A peripheral blood sample was provided by each donor, and peripheral blood mononuclear cells were used for TCR beta sequencing. The Qiagen DNeasy Blood Extraction Kit was used to extract genomic DNA from the blood cell samples. This clone has a single count. Its cognate antigen has yet to be identified. Nothing much larger sits one base from this clone, and base qualities are not available. Libraries came from the immunoSEQ multiplex PCR assay. A mixture of 60 forward primers for TCR Vbeta segments and 13 reverse primers for TCR Jbeta segments was used in the multiplex PCR. Amplification of the CDR3 region of rearranged TCR beta genes was performed with a multiplex PCR assay on genomic DNA. The Illumina HiSeq System was used to sequence the amplified TCR beta libraries as 87-base-pair reads. The original methods were these. A later analysis counted tens of millions of unique TCR beta chains across the 690 or so repertoires, and roughly 10 million of these chains were shared by at least two donors. To remove PCR and sequencing errors, raw reads were error-corrected and collapsed into unique sequences using a nearest-neighbor algorithm that merged closely related sequences. CDR3 sequences were aligned to IMGT reference sequences to assign V, D and J gene segments. For a sequence to be retained, a match of at least six nucleotides was required to both a V gene segment and a J gene segment. A rearrangement was called productive if the CDR3 had no stop codons and remained in frame with V and J, and every other rearrangement was called non-productive. Following IMGT convention, CDR3 was defined as the stretch from the second conserved V-encoded cysteine to the conserved J-encoded phenylalanine. Sequences without an unambiguous match to a single V gene segment were excluded from the earlier analysis of 450 to 750 of the donors. In an earlier analysis of about 590 of the donors, a V segment was called functional when productive rearrangements were above 56.7%, and segregating when the standard deviation between donors exceeded 5%. To diagnose cytomegalovirus status from the catalog of TCR beta chain sequences, a statistical classification framework was built. V and J gene assignment, in a later analysis, came from comparing TCR nucleotide sequences with IMGT/GENE-DB human TR gene sequences. The TCRdist pipeline was used in a later analysis to assign CDR3 sequences and most-parsimonious VDJ recombination scenarios. In a later analysis, each TCR beta chain was defined by its CDR3 amino acid sequence together with its V-gene family, and reads without a unique V-gene family were excluded. A later analysis removed 592 highly shared, low-generation-probability nucleotide sequences to deal with suspected cross-contamination and a sequencing artifact. For each public chain, a later analysis derived a clonal expansion index from normalized ranks of inferred template counts within each repertoire. In a later analysis, generation probabilities were computed with a VDJ recombination model fitted to out-of-frame rearrangements, and the resulting probabilities were checked against IGoR. In a later analysis, hypergeometric tests were used to score TCR-TCR, TCR-HLA and TCR-CMV co-occurrence, with a repertoire-size bias correction applied to TCR pairs. To estimate false discovery rates, a later analysis permuted the HLA or CMV assignments 20 times. In a later analysis, co-occurring TCRs were grouped with DBSCAN, and TCRdist sequence similarity was added when clustering was performed within HLA-allele-positive subsets. Repertoires with fewer than 30,000 or more than 120,000 public chains, plus five repertoires with anomalous nucleotide sharing, were excluded from co-occurrence clustering. TCRdb carries this immuneACCESS record with in-frame sequences only. Its versions omit some clonotypes, under half of them owing to an unresolved V gene in the studies checked, with the rest unexplained. V, J and clone size are those of that table, while D and trimming were read from the DNA. Recorded for this sample are 150,000 or so clones; 60% to 80% of them occurred a single time. The biggest ten clones account for less than 8% of the sample.

The source is a man between 35 and 55 years old in good health and CMV-seropositive. Sequencing was done on a sample of PBMCs.

The CDR3 region has the sequence CASSGDRSSGANVLTF. The sequenced DNA is TGTGCCAGTAGTGGGGACAGGTCCTCTGGGGCCAACGTCCTGACTTTC. The chain uses TRBV19 and TRBJ2-6; the central 8 bases match TRBD1. V lost 5 bases and J lost 0 bases, and the count of bases not matched to a germline gene is 3. The CDR3 spans 16 residues, from the cysteine through the phenylalanine. The CDR3 DNA has 48 bases and is translated from base 1. CDR1 and CDR2 are drawn from the germline V gene (reference sequence): LNHDA, SQIVND.